The rows below give T cell receptor beta chains drawn from one sample of a study of T cell responses to AZD1222 COVID-19 vaccine. TCRdb's copy holds only in-frame clones and misses some; the assay was immunoSEQ multiplex PCR. The repertoire has around 99,000 clones, roughly nine tenths of them found once; the top ten carry approximately 5.2%. Sequencing was performed on peripheral blood, taken on day 0 of AZD1222 vaccination. Receptors originate from an adult in good health. CDR3s leave out the opening cysteine and the closing phenylalanine or tryptophan. Only some rows state a clone size, as once, few, many or a class for expanded clones.

once	TRBV3-1/TRBV3-2	ASSQASSDEQY
-	TRBV11-2	ASSLTRLAGGVIHYEQY
once	TRBV5-4	ASSFGRWDEQF
-	TRBV3-1/TRBV3-2	ASSPRTSGRSNEQF
-	TRBV27	ASSEGQGAGVYEQY
-	TRBV19	ASNDLDQPQH
-	TRBV5-1	ASSLGTSGGIEQF
-	TRBV6-6	ASIRSSGETYEQY
-	TRBV6-2/TRBV6-3	ASSYGGAHGYT
few	TRBV28	ASRRGQLGTARGGYT
-	TRBV5-1	ASSLVTATEAF
few	TRBV7-8	ASSLSQNTGELF
few	TRBV10-2	ASSPTSLDKTRPRREKLF
-	TRBV10-3	AIRTGVNTEAF
-	TRBV28	ASSLWGQGANTGELF
once	TRBV28	ASSFGAGGKKLF
-	TRBV16	ASSLSGTGGEPQH
-	TRBV19	ASSHPSGSSYEQY